A selection of T cell receptor beta chains follows, all from one sample in a study of T cell responses to AZD1222 COVID-19 vaccine. Sequenced by immunoSEQ multiplex PCR; TCRdb stores in-frame clones only, minus some. The table has around 150,000 clones, 90% to 95% seen once. This specimen consisted of peripheral blood, obtained 28 days after the second AZD1222 dose. These receptors originate from an adult who received the AZD1222 COVID-19 vaccine. The CDR3 runs from the conserved cysteine through the conserved F or W. D genes are given only for firm matches. Rows give clone size only sometimes, using once, few, many, or a class for an expanded clone.

CDR3 protein: CASSTDHPGTEAFF
CDR3 DNA: TGTGCCAGCAGTACGGATCACCCGGGCACTGAAGCTTTCTTT
D gene: -
clone size: -
V gene: TRBV28
J gene: TRBJ1-1

CDR3 protein: CASIGAGGARTEAFF
CDR3 DNA: TGTGCCAGCATTGGGGCGGGGGGCGCTCGGACTGAAGCTTTCTTT
D gene: -
clone size: -
V gene: TRBV27
J gene: TRBJ1-1

CDR3 protein: CASSLSGTLNTEAFF
CDR3 DNA: TGTGCCAGTAGTCTCTCCGGGACGTTGAACACTGAAGCTTTCTTT
D gene: -
clone size: -
V gene: TRBV19
J gene: TRBJ1-1

CDR3 protein: CASSFSGSMGHEQFF
CDR3 DNA: TGTGCCAGCAGCTTCTCCGGGAGTATGGGACATGAGCAGTTCTTC
D gene: -
clone size: medium-sized
V gene: TRBV7-8
J gene: TRBJ2-1

CDR3 protein: CASSPWQAPGGDLF
CDR3 DNA: TGTGCCAGCTCACCATGGCAGGCCCCGGGAGGAGATCTCTTC
D gene: -
clone size: -
V gene: TRBV18
J gene: TRBJ1-2

CDR3 protein: CASSLSRDTPNYGYTF
CDR3 DNA: TGTGCCAGCAGCTTGTCCAGGGACACTCCTAACTATGGCTACACCTTC
D gene: -
clone size: -
V gene: TRBV9
J gene: TRBJ1-2

CDR3 protein: CASSYSRRNTEAFF
CDR3 DNA: TGTGCCAGCAGTTACTCTCGTAGGAACACTGAAGCTTTCTTT
D gene: -
clone size: -
V gene: TRBV6-5
J gene: TRBJ1-1

CDR3 protein: CASSLSQRLHNEKLFF
CDR3 DNA: TGTGCCAGCAGCCTCTCTCAAAGACTCCATAATGAAAAACTGTTTTTT
D gene: -
clone size: -
V gene: TRBV3-1/TRBV3-2
J gene: TRBJ1-4

CDR3 protein: CATPGTTEAFF
CDR3 DNA: TGTGCCACCCCAGGGACCACTGAAGCTTTCTTT
D gene: -
clone size: -
V gene: TRBV2
J gene: TRBJ1-1

CDR3 protein: CASYRGAAGVYEQYF
CDR3 DNA: TGTGCCAGCTATAGGGGAGCGGCGGGCGTCTACGAGCAGTACTTC
D gene: -
clone size: -
V gene: TRBV6-5
J gene: TRBJ2-7

CDR3 protein: CASSQGEGAVGYTF
CDR3 DNA: TGTGCCAGCAGCCAAGGGGAGGGGGCGGTCGGCTACACCTTC
D gene: TRBD1
clone size: -
V gene: TRBV4-2
J gene: TRBJ1-2

CDR3 protein: CASSYLDAVTGTQYF
CDR3 DNA: TGTGCCAGCAGTTACCTTGACGCCGTAACGGGGACCCAGTACTTC
D gene: -
clone size: -
V gene: TRBV6-2/TRBV6-3
J gene: TRBJ2-5

CDR3 protein: CASSPAGSYNEQFF
CDR3 DNA: TGTGCCAGCAGTCCAGCGGGAAGCTACAATGAGCAGTTCTTC
D gene: TRBD2
clone size: once
V gene: TRBV6-2/TRBV6-3
J gene: TRBJ2-1

CDR3 protein: CSVEAFGDGYTF
CDR3 DNA: TGCAGCGTTGAAGCGTTCGGGGACGGCTACACCTTC
D gene: -
clone size: once
V gene: TRBV29-1
J gene: TRBJ1-2

CDR3 protein: CASSDDTMGQGKAFF
CDR3 DNA: TGTGCCAGCAGTGACGACACCATGGGGCAGGGGAAAGCTTTCTTT
D gene: -
clone size: -
V gene: TRBV6-1
J gene: TRBJ1-1

CDR3 protein: CASRPAGAAYEQYF
CDR3 DNA: TGTGCCAGCAGGCCCGCGGGGGCTGCCTACGAGCAGTACTTC
D gene: -
clone size: -
V gene: TRBV7-2
J gene: TRBJ2-7

CDR3 protein: CATRLKQTQYF
CDR3 DNA: TGTGCCACCAGGCTCAAACAGACCCAGTACTTC
D gene: -
clone size: -
V gene: TRBV24-1
J gene: TRBJ2-5

CDR3 protein: CASSSSAREDSYNEQFF
CDR3 DNA: TGTGCCAGCAGCTCCTCGGCGCGGGAGGATTCCTACAATGAGCAGTTCTTC
D gene: TRBD2
clone size: -
V gene: TRBV7-3
J gene: TRBJ2-1

CDR3 protein: CASSPGLGAPYGYTF
CDR3 DNA: TGTGCCAGCAGCCCAGGCCTCGGGGCCCCCTATGGCTACACCTTC
D gene: -
clone size: -
V gene: TRBV11-2
J gene: TRBJ1-2

CDR3 protein: CASSDSSSGNTIYF
CDR3 DNA: TGTGCCAGTTCAGACTCGAGCTCTGGAAACACCATATATTTT
D gene: -
clone size: -
V gene: TRBV19
J gene: TRBJ1-3

CDR3 protein: CASSTDGNQPQHF
CDR3 DNA: TGTGCCAGCAGCACAGATGGCAATCAGCCCCAGCATTTT
D gene: -
clone size: -
V gene: TRBV25-1
J gene: TRBJ1-5

CDR3 protein: CASNRADRPQHF
CDR3 DNA: TGTGCCAGCAATAGGGCGGATAGGCCCCAGCATTTT
D gene: -
clone size: -
V gene: TRBV28
J gene: TRBJ1-5

CDR3 protein: CASSLPSALYEQYF
CDR3 DNA: TGTGCCAGCAGTCTCCCTAGCGCCCTATACGAGCAGTACTTC
D gene: -
clone size: -
V gene: TRBV7-9
J gene: TRBJ2-7

CDR3 protein: CASSQGQGKGGYTF
CDR3 DNA: TGTGCCAGCAGCCAAGGACAGGGAAAAGGGGGCTACACCTTC
D gene: TRBD1
clone size: -
V gene: TRBV3-1/TRBV3-2
J gene: TRBJ1-2

CDR3 protein: CSVTTSGRYEQYF
CDR3 DNA: TGCAGCGTTACGACTAGCGGACGCTACGAGCAGTACTTC
D gene: TRBD2
clone size: -
V gene: TRBV29-1
J gene: TRBJ2-7

CDR3 protein: CASSARDPQETQYF
CDR3 DNA: TGTGCCAGCAGTGCACGGGACCCGCAAGAGACCCAGTACTTC
D gene: -
clone size: -
V gene: TRBV6-4
J gene: TRBJ2-5

CDR3 protein: CASSPGTWSEQYF
CDR3 DNA: TGTGCCAGCAGCCCCGGGACATGGAGCGAGCAGTACTTC
D gene: -
clone size: once
V gene: TRBV3-1/TRBV3-2
J gene: TRBJ2-7

CDR3 protein: CASSYRTARNEQFF
CDR3 DNA: TGTGCCAGCAGTTATAGGACCGCGAGGAATGAGCAGTTCTTC
D gene: -
clone size: -
V gene: TRBV27
J gene: TRBJ2-1

CDR3 protein: CASSQVVRGTEAFF
CDR3 DNA: TGTGCCAGCAGCCAAGTTGTCAGGGGCACTGAAGCTTTCTTT
D gene: -
clone size: -
V gene: TRBV3-1/TRBV3-2
J gene: TRBJ1-1

CDR3 protein: CASSGTGSSNQPQHF
CDR3 DNA: TGTGCCAGCAGCGGGACAGGGTCTAGCAATCAGCCCCAGCATTTT
D gene: TRBD1
clone size: -
V gene: TRBV5-5
J gene: TRBJ1-5

CDR3 protein: CASSSYTSGTSTDTQYF
CDR3 DNA: TGTGCCAGCAGTTCCTATACTAGCGGAACTAGCACAGATACGCAGTATTTT
D gene: TRBD2
clone size: -
V gene: TRBV28
J gene: TRBJ2-3

CDR3 protein: CASSGRTTRNSPLHF
CDR3 DNA: TGTGCCAGCAGTGGCCGGACAACCCGCAATTCACCCCTCCACTTT
D gene: -
clone size: few
V gene: TRBV2
J gene: TRBJ1-6

CDR3 protein: CASSVSPGAANSPLHF
CDR3 DNA: TGTGCCAGCAGCGTAAGTCCGGGGGCGGCTAATTCACCCCTCCACTTT
D gene: -
clone size: -
V gene: TRBV9
J gene: TRBJ1-6

CDR3 protein: CASSLMVGPQHF
CDR3 DNA: TGTGCCAGCAGCTTAATGGTGGGGCCCCAGCATTTT
D gene: -
clone size: -
V gene: TRBV7-2
J gene: TRBJ1-5

CDR3 protein: CASSLQGIGAGNTIYF
CDR3 DNA: TGTGCCAGCAGCCTCCAGGGGATTGGAGCTGGAAACACCATATATTTT
D gene: -
clone size: -
V gene: TRBV3-1/TRBV3-2
J gene: TRBJ1-3

CDR3 protein: CACGTGRRDDTEAFF
CDR3 DNA: TGTGCCTGTGGCACAGGGAGGAGAGACGACACTGAAGCTTTCTTT
D gene: -
clone size: -
V gene: TRBV30
J gene: TRBJ1-1

CDR3 protein: CASSQFSRANTGELFF
CDR3 DNA: TGTGCCAGCAGCCAATTTTCCAGGGCGAACACCGGGGAGCTGTTTTTT
D gene: -
clone size: -
V gene: TRBV3-1/TRBV3-2
J gene: TRBJ2-2

CDR3 protein: CASSPLSQGSTGNTIYF
CDR3 DNA: TGTGCCAGCAGCCCACTCTCCCAGGGGTCGACTGGAAACACCATATATTTT
D gene: -
clone size: -
V gene: TRBV9
J gene: TRBJ1-3

CDR3 protein: CASSLPTGPGNTIYF
CDR3 DNA: TGTGCCAGCAGCCTACCTACAGGCCCCGGAAACACCATATATTTT
D gene: -
clone size: -
V gene: TRBV28
J gene: TRBJ1-3

CDR3 protein: CASSLLGQGRANEKLFF
CDR3 DNA: TGTGCCAGCAGTTTATTGGGGCAGGGGAGGGCTAATGAAAAACTGTTTTTT
D gene: -
clone size: -
V gene: TRBV28
J gene: TRBJ1-4

CDR3 protein: CASSKGRRDTFYEQYF
CDR3 DNA: TGTGCCAGCAGCAAAGGGAGGAGGGACACCTTCTACGAGCAGTACTTC
D gene: -
clone size: -
V gene: TRBV2
J gene: TRBJ2-7

CDR3 protein: CASKTVYYTDTQYF
CDR3 DNA: TGTGCCAGCAAGACCGTCTATTACACAGATACGCAGTATTTT
D gene: -
clone size: -
V gene: TRBV2
J gene: TRBJ2-3

CDR3 protein: CASSQDYSHYGYTF
CDR3 DNA: TGCGCCAGCAGCCAAGATTACAGTCACTATGGCTACACCTTC
D gene: -
clone size: once
V gene: TRBV4-1
J gene: TRBJ1-2

CDR3 protein: CASSLQTGSDYEQYF
CDR3 DNA: TGCGCCAGCAGCTTACAAACAGGGTCTGACTACGAGCAGTACTTC
D gene: -
clone size: -
V gene: TRBV5-1
J gene: TRBJ2-7

CDR3 protein: CASRMGGRGTEAFF
CDR3 DNA: TGTGCCAGCCGAATGGGAGGGAGAGGTACTGAAGCTTTCTTT
D gene: -
clone size: -
V gene: TRBV6-5
J gene: TRBJ1-1

CDR3 protein: CASSAGGRTNTEAFF
CDR3 DNA: TGTGCCAGCAGCGCCGGGGGGAGGACGAACACTGAAGCTTTCTTT
D gene: -
clone size: -
V gene: TRBV9
J gene: TRBJ1-1

CDR3 protein: CASTKGPGAAKNIQYF
CDR3 DNA: TGTGCCAGCACCAAGGGACCGGGGGCGGCCAAAAACATTCAGTACTTC
D gene: -
clone size: -
V gene: TRBV2
J gene: TRBJ2-4

CDR3 protein: CASSQDPSGSAYEQFF
CDR3 DNA: TGCGCCAGCAGCCAAGATCCTAGCGGGAGTGCCTATGAGCAGTTCTTC
D gene: TRBD2
clone size: -
V gene: TRBV4-1
J gene: TRBJ2-1

CDR3 protein: CASSIGLAGETQYF
CDR3 DNA: TGTGCCAGCAGCATAGGACTAGCGGGAGAGACCCAGTACTTC
D gene: TRBD2
clone size: -
V gene: TRBV5-6
J gene: TRBJ2-5

CDR3 protein: CASSLSGANVLTF
CDR3 DNA: TGTGCCAGCAGTTTGTCTGGGGCCAACGTCCTGACTTTC
D gene: -
clone size: -
V gene: TRBV12-3/TRBV12-4
J gene: TRBJ2-6

CDR3 protein: CASSLGTGVYEQYF
CDR3 DNA: TGTGCCAGCAGCCTCGGGACAGGGGTTTACGAGCAGTACTTC
D gene: TRBD1
clone size: -
V gene: TRBV5-6
J gene: TRBJ2-7

CDR3 protein: CSVGTGLEKLFF
CDR3 DNA: TGCAGCGTTGGGACAGGGCTTGAAAAACTGTTTTTT
D gene: TRBD1
clone size: few
V gene: TRBV29-1
J gene: TRBJ1-4

CDR3 protein: CASSLTSYNSPLHF
CDR3 DNA: TGTGCCAGCAGCTTGACATCCTATAATTCACCCCTCCACTTT
D gene: -
clone size: -
V gene: TRBV7-2
J gene: TRBJ1-6

CDR3 protein: CASSSVTGRGERGGYTF
CDR3 DNA: TGTGCCAGCAGCTCCGTAACTGGACGTGGGGAACGAGGTGGCTACACCTTC
D gene: -
clone size: -
V gene: TRBV7-3
J gene: TRBJ1-2